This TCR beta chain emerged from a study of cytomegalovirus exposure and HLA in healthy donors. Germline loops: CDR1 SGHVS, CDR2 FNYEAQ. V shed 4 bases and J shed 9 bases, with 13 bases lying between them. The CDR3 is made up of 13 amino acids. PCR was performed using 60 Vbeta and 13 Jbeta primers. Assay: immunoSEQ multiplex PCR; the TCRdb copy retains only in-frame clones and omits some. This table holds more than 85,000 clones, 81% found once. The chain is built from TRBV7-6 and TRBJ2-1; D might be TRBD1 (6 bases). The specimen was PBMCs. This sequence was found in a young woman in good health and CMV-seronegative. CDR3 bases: TGTGCCAGCAGCTCTGTGGGGGCGGTTGAGCAGTTCTTC. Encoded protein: CASSSVGAVEQFF.